This T cell receptor (beta chain) is from a study of shared clonotypes between healthy human individuals. Study details: Participating donors consisted of a couple of women and a few men aged 18 to 49.

The CDR3 runs to 17 residues. Germline V gene lookup returns CDR1 MNHEY and CDR2 SMNVEV (reference sequence). J was trimmed by 3 bases and V by 5 bases; bases with no gene match: 7. The replicate PCRs on unsorted PBMC were given about 300 ng DNA, which is tens of thousands of T cell genomes. The sequenced material, unsorted PBMC DNA, was run on ten immunoSEQ deep assay plates. In the original processing: Junction-only sequences without quality scores came from ImmunoSEQ, so filtering differed. Only in-frame clones appear in the TCRdb table, and some are missing; sequencing was by immunoSEQ multiplex PCR. Clonal size and the V and J genes are those of that table, whereas D and trimming came from the DNA. The table records about 600,000 clones, roughly four fifths of them present only once.

Specimen: PBMCs. The receptor's source is a woman between 40 and 50 years old in good health. Some clones in this sample may be carry-over from other donors' samples. This chain uses TRBV27 with TRBJ2-6; 10 bases are a match to TRBD1. In DNA form, the CDR3 reads TGTGCCAGCAGTGGACAGGGGGATTTGTATGGGGCCAACGTCCTGACTTTC. Its protein is CASSGQGDLYGANVLTF.